This is a list of T cell receptor beta chains from one sample in a study of blood T cell repertoires in COVID-19. Clones were sequenced by immunoSEQ multiplex PCR, and TCRdb holds only the in-frame ones, with some missing. The repertoire consists of about 88,000 clones, with 87% occurring once and the leading ten covering more than 14%. Material for sequencing was peripheral blood. These receptors were obtained from a male donor with acute or convalescent COVID-19. CDR3s include the opening cysteine and the closing phenylalanine or tryptophan. The order of the fields is CDR3 protein, D gene, J gene, V gene. A D gene is named only where the DNA matches it firmly.

cdr3_aa: CASKKTGTVNEKLFF; d_call: TRBD1; j_call: TRBJ1-4; v_call: TRBV28
cdr3_aa: CASSSGQGAYGYTF; d_call: TRBD1; j_call: TRBJ1-2; v_call: TRBV5-1
cdr3_aa: CASSNWTPSGGGSTDTQYF; d_call: .; j_call: TRBJ2-3; v_call: TRBV21-1
cdr3_aa: CASGLGLRGETQYF; d_call: .; j_call: TRBJ2-5; v_call: TRBV12-5
cdr3_aa: CASSQDSAGVRKLFF; d_call: .; j_call: TRBJ1-4; v_call: TRBV4-1
cdr3_aa: CASSLGGAGSYEQYF; d_call: .; j_call: TRBJ2-7; v_call: TRBV7-2
cdr3_aa: CASSEQSQGYEQYF; d_call: TRBD1; j_call: TRBJ2-7; v_call: TRBV2
cdr3_aa: CASSDRGGNEKLFF; d_call: TRBD1; j_call: TRBJ1-4; v_call: TRBV19
cdr3_aa: CASSPGQGGLGELFF; d_call: TRBD1; j_call: TRBJ2-2; v_call: TRBV5-4
cdr3_aa: CASSQGQGTDTQYF; d_call: TRBD1; j_call: TRBJ2-3; v_call: TRBV7-2
cdr3_aa: CASTGTGGYTNYGYTF; d_call: TRBD1; j_call: TRBJ1-2; v_call: TRBV19
cdr3_aa: CASSLGQQFTEAFF; d_call: .; j_call: TRBJ1-1; v_call: TRBV5-1
cdr3_aa: CASREGLTNSPLHF; d_call: .; j_call: TRBJ1-6; v_call: TRBV2
cdr3_aa: CASSYSRSYYGYTF; d_call: .; j_call: TRBJ1-2; v_call: TRBV6-5
cdr3_aa: CASSSGTGEETQYF; d_call: TRBD1; j_call: TRBJ2-5; v_call: TRBV27
cdr3_aa: CASSFWDRGSGNTIYF; d_call: TRBD1; j_call: TRBJ1-3; v_call: TRBV5-5
cdr3_aa: CASSGPQGSDSPLHF; d_call: .; j_call: TRBJ1-6; v_call: TRBV2
cdr3_aa: CASSLSSGTQETQYF; d_call: TRBD2; j_call: TRBJ2-5; v_call: TRBV5-4
cdr3_aa: CASSQELAGDLGETQYF; d_call: TRBD2; j_call: TRBJ2-5; v_call: TRBV3-1/TRBV3-2
cdr3_aa: CAISEGLIEAFF; d_call: .; j_call: TRBJ1-1; v_call: TRBV10-3
cdr3_aa: CASSRQGAADTQYF; d_call: TRBD1; j_call: TRBJ2-3; v_call: TRBV3-1/TRBV3-2
cdr3_aa: CSGTGNGNTIYF; d_call: TRBD1; j_call: TRBJ1-3; v_call: TRBV29-1
cdr3_aa: CASNPGTGRYTF; d_call: TRBD1; j_call: TRBJ1-2; v_call: TRBV25-1
cdr3_aa: CAISGAAQGNYGYTF; d_call: TRBD1; j_call: TRBJ1-2; v_call: TRBV10-3
cdr3_aa: CASSKQGLFGSGANVLTF; d_call: TRBD1; j_call: TRBJ2-6; v_call: TRBV6-4
cdr3_aa: CASSLGQGDTIYF; d_call: TRBD1; j_call: TRBJ1-3; v_call: TRBV27
cdr3_aa: CASSPPGVTEAFF; d_call: .; j_call: TRBJ1-1; v_call: TRBV3-1/TRBV3-2
cdr3_aa: CASSDRRTGPNYGYTF; d_call: TRBD1; j_call: TRBJ1-2; v_call: TRBV6-1
cdr3_aa: CASSGDSGSEAFF; d_call: TRBD1; j_call: TRBJ1-1; v_call: TRBV6-4
cdr3_aa: CASSQTGGAGYEQYF; d_call: TRBD1; j_call: TRBJ2-7; v_call: TRBV6-5
cdr3_aa: CASRDMGAEPYGYTF; d_call: .; j_call: TRBJ1-2; v_call: TRBV19
cdr3_aa: CASSIAPATNEKLFF; d_call: .; j_call: TRBJ1-4; v_call: TRBV19
cdr3_aa: CASNGRSDSPLHF; d_call: .; j_call: TRBJ1-6; v_call: TRBV12-3/TRBV12-4
cdr3_aa: CASSLDSRTGTEAFF; d_call: .; j_call: TRBJ1-1; v_call: TRBV5-1
cdr3_aa: CASSIAFTAHTSYGYTF; d_call: .; j_call: TRBJ1-2; v_call: TRBV19
cdr3_aa: CASSLAGGTGELFF; d_call: .; j_call: TRBJ2-2; v_call: TRBV5-1
cdr3_aa: CASSLSSYPESPLHF; d_call: .; j_call: TRBJ1-6; v_call: TRBV5-4
cdr3_aa: CASSRDTDLYEQYF; d_call: .; j_call: TRBJ2-7; v_call: TRBV6-5
cdr3_aa: CAEYRDRGVEKLFF; d_call: TRBD1; j_call: TRBJ1-4; v_call: TRBV6-5
cdr3_aa: CASSIQLTGSYEQYF; d_call: .; j_call: TRBJ2-7; v_call: TRBV7-9
cdr3_aa: CASSWNDRVETQYF; d_call: TRBD1; j_call: TRBJ2-5; v_call: TRBV5-1
cdr3_aa: CASSQGQGGNTIYF; d_call: TRBD1; j_call: TRBJ1-3; v_call: TRBV7-9
cdr3_aa: CASSPGTANLGGYTF; d_call: TRBD1; j_call: TRBJ1-2; v_call: TRBV7-9
cdr3_aa: CAWSVGVTNYGYTF; d_call: .; j_call: TRBJ1-2; v_call: TRBV30
cdr3_aa: CASSPTSTPPYEQYF; d_call: TRBD2; j_call: TRBJ2-7; v_call: TRBV18
cdr3_aa: CASSKTGEAQYF; d_call: .; j_call: TRBJ2-5; v_call: TRBV6-5
cdr3_aa: CASSLGTEGSEKLFF; d_call: .; j_call: TRBJ1-4; v_call: TRBV5-4
cdr3_aa: CAISGGQGSYGYTF; d_call: TRBD1; j_call: TRBJ1-2; v_call: TRBV10-3
cdr3_aa: CASNDPGSFSYEQYF; d_call: .; j_call: TRBJ2-7; v_call: TRBV5-1
cdr3_aa: CASRVTGGPANEQFF; d_call: TRBD2; j_call: TRBJ2-1; v_call: TRBV6-5
cdr3_aa: CATSTTTEETQYF; d_call: .; j_call: TRBJ2-5; v_call: TRBV15
cdr3_aa: CASSLDTGGWGDYTF; d_call: TRBD1; j_call: TRBJ1-2; v_call: TRBV9
cdr3_aa: CASSPGAASSYEQYF; d_call: .; j_call: TRBJ2-7; v_call: TRBV18
cdr3_aa: CASSIEVTGRIYEQYF; d_call: TRBD1; j_call: TRBJ2-7; v_call: TRBV19
cdr3_aa: CASSLGQGGAGELFF; d_call: TRBD1; j_call: TRBJ2-2; v_call: TRBV5-1